The 7 T cell receptor beta chains below come from one sample, sequenced in a study of OX40 agonist ivuxolimab in advanced cancers. The repertoire was sequenced with immunoSEQ multiplex PCR; TCRdb's copy has only in-frame clones and lacks some. This sample yields about 45,000 clones, of which 85% to 95% are seen a single time; 9.5% to 12% belongs to the top ten. Specimen: CD4+ or CD8+ T cells sorted from blood, collected in a trial of the OX40 agonist ivuxolimab. The source is an adult with an advanced solid tumor such as melanoma, head and neck, liver or kidney cancer.

The V gene is TRBV2, the J gene TRBJ1-5; 7 bases align to TRBD1. CDR3 length: 14 residues. Germline CDR1 SNHLY, CDR2 FYNNEI. V gave up 6 bases and J gave up 4 bases; unmatched junction bases: 6. DNA for the CDR3: TGTGCCAGCAGCGCCGACAGGGTTAATCAGCCCCAGCATTTT. This encodes CASSADRVNQPQHF.

The rearrangement links TRBV4-1 to TRBJ1-2; D possibly corresponds to TRBD1 (5 bases). With 3 bases removed from V and 5 bases from J, the gap between germline ends came to 16 bases. Looked up from germline, CDR1 is MGHRA and CDR2 is YSYEKL. CDR3 length: 15 amino acids. CDR3 nucleotide sequence: TGCGCCAGCAGCCAGGGGCCAACAGATTATTATGGCTACACCTTC. Residues: CASSQGPTDYYGYTF.

This clone appeared a few times. The chain recombines TRBV2 with TRBJ1-5; TRBD1 matches 8 bases. The CDR3 loop spans 14 amino acids. Losses at the gene ends were 7 bases for V and 2 bases for J; bases not matched to a gene: 4. Germline CDR1 reads SNHLY; CDR2 reads FYNNEI. CDR3 coding DNA: TGTGCCAGCATGCCGGGACAGGGCAATCAGCCCCAGCATTTT. This gives the protein CASMPGQGNQPQHF.

V usage is TRBV28 and J usage is TRBJ2-7; 7 bases fit TRBD1. Germline CDR1 and CDR2: MDHEN and SYDVKM. CDR3 length equals 16 residues. The V gene end was trimmed by 8 bases and the J gene end by 2 bases; junction bases not matched to a gene: 15. Here the CDR3 reads CASLGVRGRTAYEQYF. Here the CDR3 DNA reads TGTGCCAGCCTTGGGGTGAGGGGGCGAACGGCCTACGAGCAGTACTTC. Full variable domain (outside the CDR3, taken from reference TRBV28 and TRBJ2-7): DVKVTQSSRYLVKRTGEKVFLECVQDMDHENMFWYRQDPGLGLRLIYFSYDVKMKEKGDIPEGYSVSREKKERFSLILESASTNQTSMYLCASLGVRGRTAYEQYFGPGTRLTVT.

This chain links TRBV6-1 with TRBJ2-5, with TRBD2 matching over 12 bases. The better agreement between TRBJ2-7 and the DNA end casts doubt on the J call. Germline values: CDR1 MNHNS, CDR2 SASEGT. The CDR3 spans 16 residues. CDR3 nucleotide sequence: TGTGCCAGCAGTGCCGCCAAACTAGCGGGAGGCTACGAGCAGTACTTC. Translating it yields CASSAAKLAGGYEQYF.

The chain links TRBV9 to TRBJ2-3, with 10 positions matching TRBD2. This CDR3 spans 16 amino acids. The V and J ends lost 4 bases and 1 base, in that order; junction bases with no gene match: 6. Germline CDR1 and CDR2: SGDLS and YYNGEE. The CDR3 region has the DNA TGTGCCAGCAGCCCTGCCGGGACTAGCGGCACAGATACGCAGTATTTT. Its protein is CASSPAGTSGTDTQYF.

The chain employs TRBV7-9 and TRBJ1-2; D is undetermined. Trimming took 3 bases from V and 5 from J, leaving 16 bases between them. The CDR3 runs to 15 residues. Germline V lookup: CDR1 SEHNR, CDR2 FQNEAQ (reference sequence). The CDR3 bases are TGTGCCAGCAGCTTGGAAGCTTACAGCCAATATGGCTACACCTTC. Translation gives CASSLEAYSQYGYTF.